What follows are 32 T cell receptor beta chains derived from one specimen sequenced in a study of post-analysis software for immune sequencing data. Study-wide results and caveats: Patients used about five TRBV segments, including TRBV5-6, TRBV5-1 and TRBV20-1, more often than controls.

What these receptors recognize is not known. Unique molecular identifiers were present in the TCR beta cDNA libraries. MiXCR, run by TCRdb on the PCR reads, gives a single entry per CDR3 protein. In the table there are roughly 170,000 distinct CDR3 sequences, around 30% of which are singletons. Sample: blood. Source of these receptors: a girl aged 10-17 years with multiple sclerosis.

This chain uses TRBV29-1 with TRBJ1-1; TRBD1 aligns across 7 bases. The CDR3 is made up of 14 amino acids. With 5 bases clipped from V and 4 bases from J, the junction kept 10 bases outside the gene matches. CDR1 is SQVTM and CDR2 is ANQGSEA in the germline V gene. This CDR3 is CSVQVGGAVTEAFF. The CDR3 bases are TGCAGCGTTCAAGTAGGGGGCGCCGTCACTGAAGCTTTCTTT.

With regard to this clonotype: A much larger clone lies a single base off, so this may be a read error. Since no conserved phenylalanine or tryptophan closes the CDR3, a read error is the likely cause. V is TRBV6-6 and J is TRBJ2-5, with D maybe TRBD1 (5 bases). The CDR3 is 13 amino acids. With 6 bases removed from V and 4 bases from J, the gap between germline ends came to 12 bases. Per germline, CDR1 MNHNY and CDR2 SVGAGI (reference sequence). The CDR3 reads CASSARQTETQYY. The DNA of the CDR3 is TGTGCCAGCAGCGCCCGACAGACAGAGACCCAGTACTAC.

The rearrangement uses TRBV4-1 and TRBJ2-2; D gene uncertain. The V gene's germline CDR1 is MGHRA and CDR2 YSYEKL. CDR3 length equals 17 residues. V was pared by 3 bases and J by 4 bases, with 18 bases between. This CDR3 is CASSHSDWGKSTGELFF. DNA for the CDR3: TGCGCCAGCAGCCATTCCGACTGGGGAAAGAGCACCGGGGAGCTGTTTTTT.

The chain uses TRBV27 and TRBJ2-3; 7 nucleotides agree with TRBD2. The CDR3 has 16 amino acids. CDR1 and CDR2 (germline): MNHEY, SMNVEV (reference sequence). V shed 3 bases and J 5 bases; nucleotides not matched to a gene: 11. Written as DNA, the CDR3 is TGTGCCAGCAGTTTTGCAGGGCAGGGCGGGGGAGATACGCAGTATTTT. Residues: CASSFAGQGGGDTQYF.

V gene TRBV10-3 combines with J gene TRBJ2-7; 16 positions agree with TRBD2. The V gene end was trimmed by 8 bases and the J gene end by 4 bases; junction bases not matched to a gene: 5. From germline, CDR1 is ENHRY and CDR2 SYGVKD. The CDR3 sequence is 15 residues long. The CDR3, as DNA: TGTGCCATCGGGACTAGCGGGAGGGCTAGTTACGAGCAGTACTTC. Protein product: CAIGTSGRASYEQYF.

As regards this clonotype: A junction boundary mismatches the germline segment, possibly from a read error. The chain employs TRBV9 and TRBJ2-3; no definite D call. The germline CDR1 and CDR2 sequences are SGDLS and YYNGEE. The CDR3 sequence is 14 residues long. The CDR3 region is CASNVDRDTDTQYF. In nucleotides, the CDR3 is TGTGCCAGCAACGTAGATAGAGACACAGATACGCAGTATTTT.

This clonotype was found once. A much larger clonotype is one base distant, so this may be a read error. The CDR3 here is CASRRFFGRQYF. DNA for the CDR3: TGTGCCAGCAGAAGATTCTTCGGTAGGCAGTATTTT. The rearrangement links TRBV27 to TRBJ2-3; D unclear. V was shortened by 6 bases and J by 11 bases, with 15 bases between the two germline ends. The germline V gene encodes CDR1 MNHEY and CDR2 SMNVEV (reference sequence). The CDR3 covers 12 residues.

This clonotype was recorded many times. The chain links TRBV4-1 to TRBJ2-7, with D possibly matching TRBD2 (5 bases). The CDR3 sequence is 14 residues long. The germline gives CDR1 MGHRA, CDR2 YSYEKL. V was pared by 6 bases and J by 2 bases, with 14 bases between. DNA of the CDR3: TGCGCCAGCAGAATGAGGGTCGGGCCCTACGAGCAGTACTTC. Translating gives CASRMRVGPYEQYF.

About this clonotype: It may be a read error: a sequence one base away is much more abundant. The chain carries TRBV5-1 and TRBJ2-7; a possible D gene is TRBD2 (5 bases). From germline, CDR1 is SGHRS and CDR2 YFSETQ. The CDR3 totals 13 residues. Trimming pared 4 bases from V and 3 bases from J, leaving 11 bases between. The CDR3: CASSVDEGYEQYF. As DNA, the CDR3 is TGCGCCAGCAGCGTTGACGAGGGCTACGAGCAGTACTTC.

This clonotype was counted ten times or more. The chain carries TRBV12-3 or TRBV12-4 and TRBJ1-5, with D maybe TRBD1 (5 bases). V lost 1 base and J 6 bases, leaving 7 bases between the germline ends. This CDR3 comprises 13 residues. In DNA form, the CDR3 reads TGTGCCAGCAGTTTAGGGGGCACTCAGCCCCAGCATTTT. Encoded protein: CASSLGGTQPQHF.

Worth noting for this clonotype: A much larger clone differs by one base, so this may be a read error. V is TRBV5-1 and J is TRBJ2-1, with D possibly being TRBD2 (6 bases). V dropped 3 bases and J dropped 6 bases, with 16 bases sitting between them. The CDR3 length is 15 residues. Germline lookup yields CDR1 SGHRS and CDR2 YFSETQ. This CDR3 reads CASSWGSGPCNEQFF. Written as DNA, the CDR3 is TGCGCCAGCAGCTGGGGTAGCGGTCCATGCAATGAGCAGTTCTTC. Full variable domain (outside the CDR3, taken from reference TRBV5-1 and TRBJ2-1): KAGVTQTPRYLIKTRGQQVTLSCSPISGHRSVSWYQQTPGQGLQFLFEYFSETQRNKGNFPGRFSGRQFSNSRSEMNVSTLELGDSALYLCASSWGSGPCNEQFFGPGTRLTVL.

Here the CDR3 reads CASSQGGAGNQPQHF. DNA of the CDR3: TGTGCCAGCAGCCAAGGAGGGGCCGGCAATCAGCCCCAGCATTTT. The chain has TRBV4-2 and TRBJ1-5; D is perhaps TRBD1 (5 bases). This CDR3 is 15 amino acids long. V lost 1 base and J 2 bases, leaving 9 bases between the germline ends. Germline V lookup: CDR1 LGHNA, CDR2 YNFKEQ.

Ten or more counts support this clonotype. A much bigger clone sits one base away, suggesting this may be a read error. This chain links TRBV7-3 with TRBJ2-1, with TRBD2 matching over 9 bases. The CDR3 spans 15 residues. Unmatched junction bases numbered 4, after V lost 7 bases and J lost 0 bases. From germline, CDR1 is SGHTA and CDR2 FQGTGA. The CDR3 nucleotides read TGTGCCAGCATCCTTAGCGGGAGCTCCTACAATGAGCAGTTCTTC. Translating it yields CASILSGSSYNEQFF.

About this clonotype itself: Since a much larger clone is just one base distant, this may be a read error. The chain joins TRBV9 to TRBJ2-7; tentatively, D is TRBD1 or TRBD2 (5 bases each). Germline-derived CDR1 and CDR2 are SGDLS and YYNGEE. The CDR3 runs to 14 residues. The DNA of the CDR3 is TGTGCCAACAGCGTAATGGGGGTAGCAGTCGAGCAGTACTTC. Encoded protein: CANSVMGVAVEQYF.

The V gene is TRBV5-1, the J gene TRBJ2-2; 11 nucleotides match TRBD2. The CDR3 runs to 15 residues. Per the germline V gene, CDR1 is SGHRS and CDR2 is YFSETQ. J gave up 5 bases and V 3 bases, and 3 bases lay outside the gene matches. CDR3 residues: CASSSGTSGTGELFF. The CDR3 DNA is TGCGCCAGCAGCTCCGGGACTAGCGGTACCGGGGAGCTGTTTTTT.

This clonotype was detected only a few times. The junction departs from germline at one end; a sequencing error may be responsible. The CDR3 is CAGSTRLARHEQYF. The CDR3 DNA reads TGTGCCGGCAGCACCCGACTAGCCCGTCATGAGCAGTACTTC. This sequence joins TRBV5-6 and TRBJ2-5; 7 bases map to TRBD2. The CDR3 consists of 14 residues. The germline V gene encodes CDR1 SGHDT and CDR2 YYEEEE.

The rearrangement joins TRBV7-2 to TRBJ2-2; D gene ambiguous. From germline, CDR1 is SGHTA and CDR2 FQGNSA. Trimming left V 3 bases short and J 0 bases short, with 5 bases between. The CDR3 sequence is 14 residues long. The CDR3 coding sequence is TGTGCCAGCAGCTTCACTACGAACACCGGGGAGCTGTTTTTT. This translates into CASSFTTNTGELFF. Looking up the rest from reference TRBV7-2 and TRBJ2-2 gives the full variable domain: GAGVSQSPSNKVTEKGKDVELRCDPISGHTALYWYRQSLGQGLEFLIYFQGNSAPDKSGLPSDRFSAERTGGSVSTLTIQRTQQEDSAVYLCASSFTTNTGELFFGEGSRLTVL.

This clonotype was observed a handful of times. The CDR3 is CASSVEAGDRITQYF. In DNA, the CDR3 is TGTGCCAGCAGCGTAGAGGCGGGAGATCGGATTACGCAGTATTTT. The chain uses TRBV9 and TRBJ2-3; 7 nucleotides align to TRBD2. This CDR3 contains 15 residues. CDR1 SGDLS and CDR2 YYNGEE come from the germline V gene. Losses at the gene ends were 0 bases for V and 8 bases for J; bases not matched to a gene: 9. Full variable domain (outside the CDR3, taken from reference TRBV9 and TRBJ2-3): DSGVTQTPKHLITATGQRVTLRCSPRSGDLSVYWYQQSLDQGLQFLIQYYNGEERAKGNILERFSAQQFPDLHSELNLSSLELGDSALYFCASSVEAGDRITQYFGPGTRLTVL.

In regard to this clonotype: This could be a read error, since a much larger clone is one nucleotide away. The V gene is TRBV5-4, the J gene TRBJ2-7, with TRBD2 identical over 7 bases. Losses at the gene ends were 1 base for V and 2 bases for J; bases not matched to a gene: 6. Germline V gene sequence: CDR1 SGHNT, CDR2 YYREEE (reference sequence). CDR3 size: 15 residues. The CDR3 bases are TGTGCCAGCAGCTTGAGGGCGGGGGTAACCTACGAGCAGTACTTC. Translation gives CASSLRAGVTYEQYF.

Of note for this clonotype: A much larger clone lies one base from this, so it may be a read error. The V and J genes are TRBV10-2 and TRBJ2-7; D is ambiguous. The CDR3 consists of 12 residues. Germline-derived CDR1 and CDR2 are WSHSY and SAAADI. Deletions cut 8 bases from V and 2 bases from J, with 10 bases between. The CDR3 coding sequence is TGCGCCAGCGGCCAGAGTGCCTACGAGCAGTACTTC. Amino acid sequence: CASGQSAYEQYF.

A few counts support this clonotype. V and J are TRBV20-1 and TRBJ2-3, with 10 bases lining up with TRBD1. CDR3 length equals 17 residues. Germline V gene data show CDR1 as DFQATT and CDR2 as SNEGSKA (reference sequence). J lost 2 bases, V lost 3 bases, and 11 bases had no gene match. The CDR3: CSASLSGQGRITDTQYF. In DNA form, the CDR3 reads TGCAGTGCTAGTCTTTCGGGACAGGGGAGGATCACAGATACGCAGTATTTT.

A word on this clonotype: A read error may be the cause here, since a much bigger clone is one base away. V and J are TRBV29-1 and TRBJ2-7, with 9 bases aligning to TRBD1. The CDR3 has 15 amino acids. Trimming cost V 5 bases and J 0 bases; bases outside gene matches: 8. Per the germline V gene, CDR1 is SQVTM and CDR2 is ANQGSEA. CDR3 amino acids: CSVPGTGRSSYEQYF. DNA for the CDR3: TGCAGCGTTCCCGGGACAGGGAGATCCTCCTACGAGCAGTACTTC.

About this clonotype: A read error may be the cause here, since a much bigger clone is one base away. V gene TRBV4-1 combines with J gene TRBJ2-5; the D is unclear. This CDR3 spans 12 amino acids. From germline, CDR1 is MGHRA and CDR2 YSYEKL. The V and J ends lost 0 bases and 11 bases respectively, with 10 bases between them. CDR3 loop: CASSQDEVEQYF. DNA for the CDR3: TGCGCCAGCAGCCAAGACGAGGTAGAGCAGTACTTC.

This clonotype was recorded many times. One end of the junction varies from germline; a read error may be responsible. V gene TRBV6-1 combines with J gene TRBJ1-4; 12 bases agree with TRBD1. Germline V lookup: CDR1 MNHNS, CDR2 SASEGT. The CDR3 runs to 17 residues. The CDR3 is CASSDPGQGATNEKLFF. The CDR3 DNA follows: TGTGCCAGCAGTGATCCGGGACAGGGGGCAACCAATGAAAAACTGTTTTTT.

At least ten counts were recorded for this clonotype. This sequence joins TRBV11-2 and TRBJ2-4, with D possibly matching TRBD2 (6 bases). The germline CDR1 and CDR2 sequences are SGHAT and FQNNGV. The CDR3 contains 15 residues. With 3 bases removed from V and 4 bases from J, the gap between germline ends came to 13 bases. The CDR3: CASSLQGTGKNIQYF. CDR3 nucleotide sequence: TGTGCCAGCAGCTTGCAAGGGACTGGAAAAAACATTCAGTACTTC.

A word on this clonotype: One junction end does not reproduce the germline sequence, and a read error may be involved. This CDR3 reads CASSRGAGGARPTGTQYF. The CDR3 nucleotides are TGCGCCAGCAGCCGAGGGGCTGGCGGGGCTCGGCCCACAGGTACGCAGTATTTT. The chain joins TRBV5-1 to TRBJ2-3; a weak D match, TRBD2 (6 bases). Germline CDR1 and CDR2: SGHRS and YFSETQ. This CDR3 has 18 amino acids. Full variable domain (outside the CDR3, taken from reference TRBV5-1 and TRBJ2-3): KAGVTQTPRYLIKTRGQQVTLSCSPISGHRSVSWYQQTPGQGLQFLFEYFSETQRNKGNFPGRFSGRQFSNSRSEMNVSTLELGDSALYLCASSRGAGGARPTGTQYFGPGTRLTVL.

Comment on this clonotype: With a much larger clone just one base away, this may be a read error. This chain joins TRBV20-1 and TRBJ2-1; maybe TRBD2 (6 bases). Germline V gene lookup returns CDR1 DFQATT and CDR2 SNEGSKA (reference sequence). CDR3 size: 14 residues. The CDR3 region has the DNA TGCAGTGCTAGTGGCACTAGCAGGTACAATGAGCGGTTCTTC. Translation: CSASGTSRYNERFF.

This clonotype has a handful of counts. The chain's CDR3 is CASGLVLVNTDTQYF. The CDR3 DNA sequence: TGTGCTAGTGGTTTGGTACTGGTGAACACAGATACGCAGTATTTT. The V and J genes are TRBV12-5 and TRBJ2-3; no reliable D call. CDR1 and CDR2 from the germline V gene are LGHNT and FRNRAP. V lost 0 bases and J 2 bases, leaving 9 bases between the germline ends. This CDR3 has 15 residues.

Comments on this clonotype: This may be a read error, as it is one base from a much larger clone. This sequence joins TRBV12-3 or TRBV12-4 and TRBJ2-3; D might be TRBD1 or TRBD2, each matching 5 bases. V lost 8 bases to trimming and J lost 2 bases, with 11 bases between them. This CDR3 has 13 amino acids. In DNA form, the CDR3 reads TGTGCCAGCGGGGGTTGGTCCACAGATACGCAGTATTTT. Amino acids: CASGGWSTDTQYF.

This clonotype was seen more than once but under ten times. The chain is built from TRBV6-6 and TRBJ2-1; D remains unclear. The CDR3 extends over 12 amino acids. Trimming left V 5 bases short and J 14 bases short, with 16 bases between. Germline CDR1 and CDR2: MNHNY and SVGAGI (reference sequence). The CDR3 here is CASSAPRAPKFF. CDR3 nucleotide sequence: TGTGCCAGCAGTGCCCCCCGGGCCCCGAAGTTCTTC.

Details on this clonotype: Just one base apart from a much larger clone, this may be a read error. The chain has TRBV20-1 and TRBJ1-4, with D hard to call. Per the germline V gene, CDR1 is DFQATT and CDR2 is SNEGSKA (reference sequence). CDR3 length: 11 residues. CDR3 loop: CSASLSEKRFF. The CDR3 DNA follows: TGCAGTGCTAGTTTGTCGGAAAAACGGTTTTTT.

In regard to this clonotype: The junction does not match germline at one end; this may be a read error. This chain links TRBV24-1 with TRBJ2-1, with 10 bases matching TRBD1. CDR3 size: 15 residues. CDR1 KGHDR and CDR2 SFDVKD come from the germline V gene. The CDR3 sequence: CATGDWTGGSNEQFF. CDR3 nucleotides: TGTGCCACCGGTGATTGGACAGGGGGGAGCAATGAGCAGTTCTTC.